These 10 T cell receptor beta chains came from one sample sequenced in a study of CD8 T cells in ankylosing spondylitis (dated by TCRdb to about 2017). The research as a whole found: A TCR beta motif made up of 7 to 9 highly homologous amino acid variants appeared to be characteristic of blood from ankylosing spondylitis patients.

The library relied on 5' RACE. Sequencing instrument: Illumina HiSeq 2500. TCRdb reran the public reads through fastp at Q25 and MiXCR, keeping productive beta chains. Every distinct CDR3 protein forms one entry, paired with its most common genes and DNA. Within this sample are around 490,000 distinct CDR3 sequences, with approximately 5% of them counted one time only. Roughly 3.3% of the sample goes to the ten largest clones. These receptors have no known antigen. Sequencing input: blood, either unsorted or a sorted T cell fraction (not recorded which). The receptor set was obtained from a male donor with ankylosing spondylitis.

Many counts were recorded for this clonotype. The rearrangement links TRBV12-3 or TRBV12-4 to TRBJ2-7; D gene uncertain. With 8 bases removed from V and 3 bases from J, the gap between germline ends came to 5 bases. The CDR3 spans 10 residues. The CDR3 here is CASANYEQYF. CDR3 nucleotides: TGTGCCAGCGCAAACTACGAGCAGTACTTC.

This clonotype was seen at least ten times. The rearrangement joins TRBV28 to TRBJ2-5; D gene unclear. Trimming pared 4 bases from V and 7 bases from J, leaving 19 bases between. Germline loops: CDR1 MDHEN, CDR2 SYDVKM. This CDR3 has 15 residues. The CDR3 loop is CASSSYLRAPGTQYF. CDR3 coding DNA: TGTGCCAGCAGTTCATACCTCCGAGCTCCAGGGACCCAGTACTTC.

This clonotype appeared a few times. This chain links TRBV6-1 with TRBJ2-1, with 7 bases fitting TRBD2. With 4 bases clipped from V and 8 bases from J, the junction kept 5 bases outside the gene matches. The CDR3 extends over 13 amino acids. In germline, CDR1 is MNHNS, CDR2 SASEGT. The CDR3 sequence is CASSVGGIDEQFF. As DNA, the CDR3 is TGTGCCAGCAGTGTGGGAGGGATCGATGAGCAGTTCTTC.

The chain links TRBV20-1 to TRBJ2-1; D is possibly TRBD2 (5 bases). Deletions cut 5 bases from V and 3 bases from J, with 14 bases between. This CDR3 spans 14 amino acids. Germline V gene sequence: CDR1 DFQATT, CDR2 SNEGSKA (reference sequence). The CDR3 nucleotides read TGCAGTGCTGGTCGGACTCCGGGCTACAATGAGCAGTTCTTC. This translates into CSAGRTPGYNEQFF.

The chain carries TRBV9 and TRBJ2-1; 9 nucleotides agree with TRBD2. The CDR3 spans 19 residues. Germline CDR1 reads SGDLS; CDR2 reads YYNGEE. V trimming: 0 bases; J trimming: 5 bases; junction bases outside the gene matches: 15. The CDR3 sequence is CASSVVGRPSGGPNNEQFF. The DNA for the CDR3 is TGTGCCAGCAGCGTAGTGGGTCGCCCCAGCGGGGGGCCGAACAATGAGCAGTTCTTC.

This clonotype was recorded at least ten times. This chain uses TRBV27 with TRBJ2-7; no clear D gene. Trimming took 2 bases from V and 1 from J, leaving 9 bases between them. CDR1 and CDR2 from the germline V gene are MNHEY and SMNVEV (reference sequence). The CDR3 is 14 amino acids. The CDR3 spells CASSLKFRSYEQYF. The CDR3, as DNA: TGTGCCAGCAGTTTAAAATTCAGATCCTACGAGCAGTACTTC.

The table lists this clonotype with many counts. The rearrangement links TRBV20-1 to TRBJ2-1, with TRBD1 matching over 10 bases. CDR1 and CDR2 from the germline V gene are DFQATT and SNEGSKA (reference sequence). V lost 5 bases, J lost 4 bases, and 2 bases stayed unmatched. This CDR3 region has 13 residues. The CDR3 DNA follows: TGCAGTGCTGGACAGGGGGGTTACAATGAGCAGTTCTTC. Translated, it gives CSAGQGGYNEQFF.

This clonotype came up many times. The CDR3 region has the DNA TGTGCCAGCAGCTCCGAGATCTGGCCGACTAATGAAAAACTGTTTTTT. It codes for CASSSEIWPTNEKLFF. The genes are TRBV11-2 and TRBJ1-4; D unclear. V lost 4 bases and J 2 bases, leaving 14 bases between the germline ends. This CDR3 has 16 residues. Germline V gene data show CDR1 as SGHAT and CDR2 as FQNNGV. The whole variable domain, remainder taken from reference TRBV11-2 and TRBJ1-4, is EAGVAQSPRYKIIEKRQSVAFWCNPISGHATLYWYQQILGQGPKLLIQFQNNGVVDDSQLPKDRFSAERLKGVDSTLKIQPAKLEDSAVYLCASSSEIWPTNEKLFFGSGTQLSVL.

This clonotype was observed at least ten times. The rearrangement joins TRBV7-2 to TRBJ1-2; no clear D. The CDR3 covers 13 residues. CDR1 is SGHTA and CDR2 is FQGNSA in the germline V gene. Between the trimmed V and J ends, which lost 1 base and 4 bases, there was a span of 7 bases. Here the CDR3 reads CASSLDWLYGYTF. CDR3 nucleotides: TGTGCCAGCAGCTTAGATTGGCTCTATGGCTACACCTTC.

This clonotype occurred many times. The genes are TRBV20-1 and TRBJ2-3; no definite D call. V was trimmed by 5 bases and J by 3 bases, leaving 18 bases between them. Germline V gene sequence: CDR1 DFQATT, CDR2 SNEGSKA (reference sequence). The CDR3 runs to 15 residues. The CDR3: CSAARAQEGTDTQYF. The CDR3, as DNA: TGCAGTGCTGCCCGGGCCCAGGAAGGGACAGATACGCAGTATTTT.